What follows are 25 T cell receptor beta chains derived from one specimen sequenced in a study of T cells in women clearing cervical HPV infection (dated by TCRdb to 2016 to 2019). Library method: the immunoSEQ multiplex PCR assay. Drawn from immuneACCESS, this table holds only the in-frame rearrangements with V and J called that TCRdb kept. Clones are partly lost; checked studies trace under half to an unresolved V gene and leave the rest unexplained. This sample's table lists roughly 8,300 clones. The ten largest make up approximately 8% of the sample. Material for sequencing was blood buffy coat. The source is a woman aged 18 to 69 with a cervical HPV16 infection that either progressed to CIN3+ or cleared (not recorded which).

Details on this clone: Coverage ceases 3 residues before the CDR3 finishes, and the germline J gene fills in the end. V and J are TRBV28 and TRBJ2-3, with D maybe TRBD2 (5 bases). From germline, CDR1 is MDHEN and CDR2 SYDVKM. The CDR3 runs 12 residues. CDR3 bases read: TGTGCCAGCACTCCCCCACGGGGTCCG. This encodes CASTPPRGP. The whole CDR3 protein reads CASTPPRGPQYF. The full variable domain, rest sourced from reference TRBV28 and TRBJ2-3, is DVKVTQSSRYLVKRTGEKVFLECVQDMDHENMFWYRQDPGLGLRLIYFSYDVKMKEKGDIPEGYSVSREKKERFSLILESASTNQTSMYLCASTPPRGPQYFGPGTRLTVL.

Of note for this clone: The CDR3 goes on 3 residues after the read ends, and that part is filled in from the germline J gene. The J gene is TRBJ2-6, the V gene TRBV7-9, with a possible D match to TRBD1 (6 bases). The CDR3 sequence is 15 residues long. Germline V gene data show CDR1 as SEHNR and CDR2 as FQNEAQ (reference sequence). The V end lost 0 bases, the J end lost 4 bases, and 7 bases lay between the germline ends. CDR3 DNA, as far as it was read: TGTGCCAGCAGCTTAGCACAGGGAGGGGCCAACGTC. Translated: CASSLAQGGANV. Given in full, the CDR3 is CASSLAQGGANVLTF.

For this clone: The CDR3 end lies 3 residues beyond the end of the read and is filled in from the germline J gene. V and J are TRBV20-1 and TRBJ2-5; D perhaps matches TRBD1 (6 bases). This CDR3 is built from 13 residues. The ends were cut back, 0 bases at V and 5 bases at J, with 10 bases in the middle. In germline, CDR1 is DFQATT, CDR2 SNEGSKA (reference sequence). Partial CDR3 DNA: TGCAGTGCTAGAGATCGAAGGGGGGAGACC. It encodes CSARDRRGET. The whole CDR3 is CSARDRRGETQYF.

Comment on this clone: The read terminates 3 residues before the CDR3 end, so the remaining end is supplied by the germline J gene. The J gene is TRBJ2-3, the V gene TRBV2; tentative D call: TRBD1 (6 bases). Germline V gives CDR1 SNHLY, CDR2 FYNNEI. This CDR3 is 15 amino acids long. V dropped 6 bases and J dropped 7 bases, with 20 bases sitting between them. CDR3 DNA, as far as it was read: TGTGCCAGCAGGGGGGACACCGCCTGGCTTAATACG. Its translation: CASRGDTAWLNT. The CDR3 as a whole reads CASRGDTAWLNTQYF.

In regard to this clone: Read coverage stops 3 residues before the CDR3 terminus; the germline J gene supplies the remainder. V is TRBV6-1 and J is TRBJ2-4, with 7 bases matching TRBD2. Germline V lookup: CDR1 MNHNS, CDR2 SASEGT. The CDR3 loop spans 14 amino acids. The part of the CDR3 DNA that was read is TGTGCCAGCAGTGAGGGAGGGAAGGACTATGGT. Encoded protein: CASSEGGKDYG. The full-length CDR3 reads as CASSEGGKDYGQYF.

Measured by frequency, this clone is medium-sized. The CDR3 goes on 3 residues after the read ends, and that part is filled in from the germline J gene. The chain joins TRBV12-3 or TRBV12-4 to TRBJ2-5; 9 bases are a match to TRBD2. CDR3 length equals 15 residues. V lost 4 bases to trimming and J lost 1 base; unmatched junction nucleotides: 4. The CDR3: CASSSPAGGQETQYF. CDR3 DNA (partial): TGTGCCAGCAGTTCCCCAGCGGGAGGCCAAGAGACC.

This clone is labeled medium-sized based on frequency. The missing CDR3 end, 3 residues past where the read stops, is filled in from the germline J gene. The chain uses TRBV19 and TRBJ2-5, with a tentative D call TRBD2 (5 bases). Trimming pared 2 bases from V and 5 bases from J, leaving 9 bases between. The CDR3 has 13 amino acids. From germline, CDR1 is LNHDA and CDR2 SQIVND (reference sequence). This CDR3 is CASSITGLETQYF. Partial CDR3 DNA: TGTGCCAGTAGTATAACGGGGTTGGAGACC.

The CDR3 loop reads CASSLTGGLGNTIYF. CDR3 bases read: TGTGCCAGCAGTTTGACCGGGGGGCTCGGAAACACC. This rearrangement joins TRBV28 to TRBJ1-3; tentatively, D is TRBD1 (6 bases). The read terminates 3 residues before the CDR3 end, so the remaining end is supplied by the germline J gene. CDR3 length equals 15 residues. Germline CDR1 and CDR2: MDHEN and SYDVKM. V lost 3 bases, J lost 4 bases, and 13 bases lay in between.

In the case of this clone: The sequenced fragment ends 3 residues before the CDR3 boundary, so the rest is inferred from the germline J gene. This chain connects TRBV29-1 to TRBJ2-5; 11 nucleotides align to TRBD2. The germline gives CDR1 SQVTM, CDR2 ANQGSEA. The CDR3 is 15 amino acids. Trimming at V came to 4 bases and at J to 4 bases, leaving 8 bases not matched to a gene. Incomplete CDR3 DNA: TGCAGCGTTGTTCCGCTAGCGGGGGGCCGAGAGACC. Translation gives CSVVPLAGGRET. The whole CDR3 is CSVVPLAGGRETQYF. Full variable domain (outside the CDR3, taken from reference TRBV29-1 and TRBJ2-5): SAVISQKPSRDICQRGTSLTIQCQVDSQVTMMFWYRQQPGQSLTLIATANQGSEATYESGFVIDKFPISRPNLTFSTLTVSNMSPEDSSIYLCSVVPLAGGRETQYFGPGTRLLVL.

This clone is labeled medium-sized based on frequency. Sequencing ends 3 residues short of the CDR3 end; the germline J gene provides the rest. The chain is built from TRBV4-1 and TRBJ1-4, with TRBD1 matching over 8 bases. V lost 3 bases to trimming and J lost 5 bases; unmatched junction nucleotides: 5. The CDR3 covers 15 residues. Germline V gives CDR1 MGHRA, CDR2 YSYEKL. Partial CDR3 DNA: TGCGCCAGCAGCCATGGGCGGACAGGGAATGAAAAA. As protein: CASSHGRTGNEK. The full CDR3 sequence reads CASSHGRTGNEKLFF.

Worth noting for this clone: The read ends 3 residues shy of where the CDR3 ends; the end is completed using the germline J gene. The rearrangement links TRBV6-2 or TRBV6-3 to TRBJ2-2, with D possibly being TRBD1 (6 bases). Germline V gives CDR1 MNHEY, CDR2 SVGEGT. The CDR3 is made up of 15 amino acids. Between the trimmed V and J ends, which lost 2 bases and 0 bases, there was a span of 7 bases. The CDR3 DNA, read in part, is TGTGCCAGCAGTTACAGGGGGACGAACACCGGGGAG. Its protein product is CASSYRGTNTGE. In full, the CDR3 reads CASSYRGTNTGELFF.

This clone is called medium-sized based on its frequency. CDR3 residues: CASSPIAGADNEQFF. CDR3 DNA, as far as it was read: TGTGCCAGCTCACCCATCGCGGGGGCCGACAATGAG. This rearrangement joins TRBV18 to TRBJ2-1; tentative D call: TRBD2 (7 bases). The read terminates 3 residues ahead of where the CDR3 ends, so the germline J gene completes it. The CDR3 has 15 residues. Germline CDR1 is KGHSH and CDR2 is LQKENI. The V end lost 3 bases, the J end lost 5 bases, and 14 bases lay between the germline ends.

This clone shows up as large by frequency. The read stops 3 residues short of the end of the CDR3; the missing end is completed from the germline J gene. The chain employs TRBV9 and TRBJ1-2; possibly TRBD1 for D (6 bases). Germline V lookup: CDR1 SGDLS, CDR2 YYNGEE. CDR3 length: 13 residues. Between the trimmed V and J ends, which lost 6 bases and 5 bases, there was a span of 14 bases. The CDR3 sequence: CASTDRWNYGYTF. Partial CDR3 DNA: TGTGCCAGCACCGACAGGTGGAATTATGGC.

On this clone: Germline is not matched at one junction end, which may reflect a read error. The read stops 3 residues short of the end of the CDR3; the missing end is completed from the germline J gene. This chain joins TRBV4-2 and TRBJ1-2; D gene unclear. This CDR3 comprises 17 residues. From germline, CDR1 is LGHNA and CDR2 YNFKEQ. CDR3 DNA, as far as it was read: TGCGCCAGCAGCCAAGTGGTAGGCGGGATACTCAACTATGGC. This sequence encodes CASSQVVGGILNYG. The full CDR3 is CASSQVVGGILNYGYTF.

As for this clone: With the read ending 3 residues before the CDR3 end, the germline J gene is used to fill in that end. This sequence joins TRBV20-1 and TRBJ1-2; D is unresolved. The CDR3 covers 17 residues. In germline, CDR1 is DFQATT, CDR2 SNEGSKA (reference sequence). Incomplete CDR3 DNA: TGCAGTGCTAGAGATCTGAGTAGCGGGGTTATTTTTGAGACC. Its translation is CSARDLSSGVIFET. The entire CDR3 sequence reads CSARDLSSGVIFETYTF.

In regard to this clone: Read sequence stops 3 residues before the CDR3 end, and the germline J gene provides the missing end. The chain recombines TRBV5-1 with TRBJ1-2, with 9 nucleotides matching TRBD1. V trimming: 3 bases; J trimming: 6 bases; junction bases outside the gene matches: 9. The CDR3 contains 15 residues. Germline V lookup: CDR1 SGHRS, CDR2 YFSETQ. The CDR3 DNA, read in part, is TGCGCCAGCAGCTCGGGACAGGGAATTAAGCATGGC. Encoded protein: CASSSGQGIKHG. The complete CDR3 reads CASSSGQGIKHGYTF.

A note on this clone: The CDR3 is cut off 3 residues early in the read; its end comes from the germline J gene. The J gene is TRBJ1-5, the V gene TRBV20-1; 7 bases are shared with TRBD1. CDR1 and CDR2 (germline): DFQATT, SNEGSKA (reference sequence). The CDR3 is made up of 13 amino acids. J was trimmed by 7 bases and V by 6 bases; bases with no gene match: 9. CDR3 residues: CSAKDRDWQPQHF. The part of the CDR3 DNA that was read is TGCAGTGCAAAAGACAGGGACTGGCAGCCC.

This clone is classed as medium-sized (0.01 to 0.1%) by frequency. Read coverage stops 3 residues before the CDR3 terminus; the germline J gene supplies the remainder. The V call is TRBV29-1, the J call TRBJ2-3; D not certain. Germline V gives CDR1 SQVTM, CDR2 ANQGSEA. Trimming left V 7 bases short and J 3 bases short, with 5 bases between. This CDR3 is 10 amino acids long. CDR3 region: CSAGTDTQYF. The part of the CDR3 DNA that was read is TGCAGCGCAGGAACAGATACG.

As for this clone: The read ends 3 residues before the CDR3 terminus; that terminus is restored from the germline J gene. This chain joins TRBV20-1 and TRBJ2-3; TRBD2 matches at 8 bases. With V trimmed by 1 base and J by 2 bases, 2 bases remained unmatched. Per the germline V gene, CDR1 is DFQATT and CDR2 is SNEGSKA (reference sequence). The length of the CDR3 is 14 residues. This CDR3 is CSARAGGPTDTQYF. CDR3 DNA, as far as it was read: TGCAGTGCTAGAGCGGGGGGGCCCACAGATACG.

Comments on this clone: The CDR3 end lies 3 residues beyond the end of the read and is filled in from the germline J gene. This chain joins TRBV5-4 and TRBJ2-3; TRBD1 matches 7 bases. Germline V gene sequence: CDR1 SGHNT, CDR2 YYREEE (reference sequence). This CDR3 spans 15 amino acids. After removal of 6 bases from V and 6 bases from J, the junction contained 13 bases not matched to a gene. The CDR3 DNA, read in part, is TGTGCCAGCACCGCTGCACAGGGGAGAACCGATACG. Its translation is CASTAAQGRTDT. The complete CDR3 protein is CASTAAQGRTDTQYF.

On this clone: The read falls 3 residues short of the CDR3 end, and the missing part is taken from the germline J gene. This chain uses TRBV2 with TRBJ1-2; a possible D gene is TRBD1 (6 bases). The germline CDR1 and CDR2 sequences are SNHLY and FYNNEI. The germline V and J ends were trimmed by 6 bases and 5 bases, with 13 bases remaining between them. The CDR3 has 13 amino acids. CDR3 region: CASRTRTAYGYTF. The sequenced part of the CDR3 DNA is TGTGCCAGCAGAACCCGGACAGCTTATGGC.

A word on this clone: Read sequence stops 3 residues before the CDR3 end, and the germline J gene provides the missing end. The chain joins TRBV7-2 to TRBJ2-4, with D possibly TRBD1 on 6 matching bases. Germline V CDR1 and CDR2: SGHTA, FQGNSA. This CDR3 is 15 amino acids long. CDR3 DNA, as far as it was read: TGTGCCAGCAGCTCTCGAAATACAGGGATGGACGGT. The encoded protein is CASSSRNTGMDG. In full, the CDR3 reads CASSSRNTGMDGQYF.

In the case of this clone: The read ends 3 residues shy of where the CDR3 ends; the end is completed using the germline J gene. The chain joins TRBV12-3 or TRBV12-4 to TRBJ2-2; D may be TRBD1 (6 bases). The CDR3 has 15 amino acids. The CDR3 reads CASSYRDPNNSPLFF. The CDR3 bases that were read are TGTGCCAGCAGTTACAGGGACCCCAATAATTCACCG.

To note about this clone: The read halts 3 residues ahead of the CDR3 end, with the missing end drawn from the germline J gene. The chain joins TRBV7-2 to TRBJ2-3, with 7 positions matching TRBD2. The germline gives CDR1 SGHTA, CDR2 FQGNSA. The CDR3 length is 14 residues. The CDR3 bases that were read are TGTGCCAGCAGCTTAGTCTCGTCGCGGGAGACG. This translates into CASSLVSSRET. In full, the CDR3 reads CASSLVSSRETQYF.

Remarks on this clone: The read ends 3 residues early relative to the CDR3; the germline J gene fills the gap. This rearrangement joins TRBV20-1 to TRBJ2-2; perhaps TRBD2 as D (5 bases). V was pared by 2 bases and J by 5 bases, with 6 bases between. This CDR3 spans 12 amino acids. Germline loops: CDR1 DFQATT, CDR2 SNEGSKA (reference sequence). CDR3 loop: CSARRGTGELFF. The part of the CDR3 DNA that was read is TGCAGTGCTAGAAGAGGGACCGGGGAG.